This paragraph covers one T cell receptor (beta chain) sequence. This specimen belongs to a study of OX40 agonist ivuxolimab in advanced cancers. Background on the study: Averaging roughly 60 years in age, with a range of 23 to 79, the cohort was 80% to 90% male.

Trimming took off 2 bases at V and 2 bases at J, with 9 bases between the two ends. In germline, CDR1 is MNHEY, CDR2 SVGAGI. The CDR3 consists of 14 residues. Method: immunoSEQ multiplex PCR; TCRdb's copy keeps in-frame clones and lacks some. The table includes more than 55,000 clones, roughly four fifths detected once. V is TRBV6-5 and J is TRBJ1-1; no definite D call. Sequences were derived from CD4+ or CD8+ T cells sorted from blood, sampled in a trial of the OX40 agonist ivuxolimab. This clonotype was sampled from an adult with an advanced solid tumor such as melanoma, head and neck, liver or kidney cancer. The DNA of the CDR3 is TGTGCCAGCAGTTACGACGTGGGAAACACTGAAGCTTTCTTT. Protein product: CASSYDVGNTEAFF.